This TCR beta chain comes out of a study of T cells in Graves' hyperthyroidism and ophthalmopathy. In its sample, this clonotype was seen many times. The investigators amplified TCR beta CDR3 regions from RNA transcripts. HTBI primers were used for first-round RT-PCR of the TCR CDR3. MiXCR was run by TCRdb on the multiplex PCR reads, yielding one entry per CDR3 protein. This sample has roughly 510,000 distinct CDR3 sequences; around 20% occur once, and the top ten carry about 30%. V was clipped by 4 bases and J by 1 base, with 16 bases between them. Germline V gives CDR1 MNHEY, CDR2 SVGAGI. The length of the CDR3 is 17 residues.

The chain couples TRBV6-5 to TRBJ2-2, with D possibly being TRBD1 or TRBD2 (5 bases each). This clonotype was obtained from a young man with Graves' hyperthyroidism. Source material: blood. In nucleotides, the CDR3 is TGTGCCAGCAGTTCGACAGCCGGAGGCCTGAACACCGGGGAGCTGTTTTTT. Translation gives CASSSTAGGLNTGELFF.